These 18 T cell receptor beta chains were all obtained from the same sample, sequenced in a study of technical replicates of blood from a few donors. Repertoires were generated with immunoSEQ multiplex PCR, while TCRdb's copy carries only in-frame clones and drops some. This table holds about 54,000 clones, around 94% found once. The sequenced sample consisted of T cells isolated from PBMCs. The receptors were sampled from a human donor in good health.

The chain combines TRBV14 with TRBJ2-3; weak D call: TRBD1 (6 bases). The germline V gene has CDR1 SGHDN and CDR2 FVKESK. V was pared by 5 bases and J by 4 bases, with 10 bases between. The CDR3 totals 13 residues. DNA of the CDR3: TGTGCCAGCAGCTCAGGGGCGGCAGATACGCAGTATTTT. Protein product: CASSSGAADTQYF.

This clone occurred once. The V and J genes are TRBV5-4 and TRBJ2-1; unclear D gene. V lost 1 base and J lost 8, with 10 bases in between. CDR3 size: 13 residues. Germline V gene lookup returns CDR1 SGHNT and CDR2 YYREEE (reference sequence). The CDR3 coding sequence is TGTGCCAGCAGCTTGCCAGGCGACCATGAGCAGTTCTTC. Its protein is CASSLPGDHEQFF. Complete variable domain (other parts from reference TRBV5-4 and TRBJ2-1): ETGVTQSPTHLIKTRGQQVTLRCSSQSGHNTVSWYQQALGQGPQFIFQYYREEENGRGNFPPRFSGLQFPNYSSELNVNALELDDSALYLCASSLPGDHEQFFGPGTRLTVL.

The rearrangement joins TRBV28 to TRBJ2-7, with TRBD1 identical over 9 bases. Losses at the gene ends were 1 base for V and 2 bases for J; bases not matched to a gene: 15. The CDR3 is made up of 19 amino acids. From germline, CDR1 is MDHEN and CDR2 SYDVKM. The CDR3 DNA is TGTGCCAGCAGTTTATTGTCTTGGGGAACAGGACAGGGGACCTACGAGCAGTACTTC. Encoded protein: CASSLLSWGTGQGTYEQYF.

This chain joins TRBV18 and TRBJ1-3; D gene ambiguous. Germline values: CDR1 KGHSH, CDR2 LQKENI. This CDR3 region has 15 residues. Trimming pared 3 bases from V and 2 bases from J, leaving 11 bases between. CDR3 loop: CASSPTSHAGNTIYF. In nucleotides, the CDR3 is TGTGCCAGCTCACCTACTTCTCATGCTGGAAACACCATATATTTT. Filled out from reference TRBV18 and TRBJ1-3, the complete variable domain reads NAGVMQNPRHLVRRRGQEARLRCSPMKGHSHVYWYRQLPEEGLKFMVYLQKENIIDESGMPKERFSAEFPKEGPSILRIQQVVRGDSAAYFCASSPTSHAGNTIYFGEGSWLTVV.

This chain joins TRBV7-9 and TRBJ2-3; TRBD1 might be the D (5 bases). The CDR3 runs to 15 residues. Trimming removed 0 bases at V and 0 bases at J, with 7 bases between. The germline gives CDR1 SEHNR, CDR2 FQNEAQ (reference sequence). CDR3 sequence (DNA): TGTGCCAGCAGCTTAGCACAGGCTAGCACAGATACGCAGTATTTT. Protein sequence: CASSLAQASTDTQYF.

This chain links TRBV28 with TRBJ2-7; D might be TRBD2 (6 bases). Germline assignment: CDR1 MDHEN and CDR2 SYDVKM. The CDR3 is 14 residues long. Deletions cut 3 bases from V and 0 bases from J, with 9 bases between. CDR3 region: CASSFAGSSYEQYF. The CDR3, as DNA: TGTGCCAGCAGTTTTGCGGGGTCCTCCTACGAGCAGTACTTC.

The rearrangement joins TRBV5-1 to TRBJ2-7, with TRBD1 identical over 10 bases. The V gene's germline CDR1 is SGHRS and CDR2 YFSETQ. CDR3 length equals 18 residues. V lost 0 bases, J lost 2 bases, and 11 bases stayed unmatched. The CDR3 nucleotides are TGCGCCAGCAGCTTGGGCTCGTCCCGGGACAGGGGCCCCTACGAGCAGTACTTC. This codes for CASSLGSSRDRGPYEQYF.

V and J are TRBV29-1 and TRBJ1-3; D is unclear. Germline values: CDR1 SQVTM, CDR2 ANQGSEA. V was shortened by 6 bases and J by 8 bases, with 17 bases between the two germline ends. CDR3 length: 13 residues. CDR3 DNA sequence: TGCAGCGTCCGAAGGCCCCCCGCGGACACCATATATTTT. Amino acid sequence: CSVRRPPADTIYF.

The CDR3 nucleotides are TGTGCCAGCAGCTCACTTTACAGGGGGCAGGGTAGCACAGATACGCAGTATTTT. Translated, it gives CASSSLYRGQGSTDTQYF. The chain carries TRBV5-6 and TRBJ2-3; 9 bases fit TRBD1. The CDR3 loop spans 18 amino acids. The junction had 11 bases not matched to a gene; V was cut back by 3 bases and J by 0 bases. Germline V gene sequence: CDR1 SGHDT, CDR2 YYEEEE.

This sequence joins TRBV28 and TRBJ2-7, with a possible D match to TRBD2 (6 bases). With 2 bases removed from V and 2 bases from J, the gap between germline ends came to 13 bases. The CDR3 is 15 amino acids. CDR1 is MDHEN and CDR2 is SYDVKM in the germline V gene. CDR3 sequence (DNA): TGTGCCAGCAGTTTAAACGGCGGGATCGCCTACGAGCAGTACTTC. This encodes CASSLNGGIAYEQYF.

The chain links TRBV5-1 to TRBJ1-5; D is possibly TRBD1 (6 bases). Germline CDR1 and CDR2: SGHRS and YFSETQ. V was trimmed by 0 bases and J by 3 bases, leaving 13 bases between them. The CDR3 extends over 16 amino acids. CDR3 bases: TGCGCCAGCAGCTTGGCAGGGGCTAGTCCCAATCAGCCCCAGCATTTT. The encoded protein is CASSLAGASPNQPQHF.

The chain joins TRBV5-1 to TRBJ2-7, with 12 nucleotides matching TRBD1. Germline-derived CDR1 and CDR2 are SGHRS and YFSETQ. Trimming removed 3 bases from V and 7 bases from J; junction bases left unmatched: 5. CDR3 length: 14 residues. The CDR3 loop reads CASSSGQGAGEQYF. CDR3 sequence (DNA): TGCGCCAGCAGCTCGGGACAGGGGGCAGGGGAGCAGTACTTC.

V gene TRBV11-3 combines with J gene TRBJ2-5; possibly TRBD1 for D (5 bases). The CDR3 is made up of 13 amino acids. Trimming took 5 bases from V and 7 from J, leaving 14 bases between them. CDR1 and CDR2 from the germline V gene are SGHNT and YENEEA. CDR3 sequence reads: CASSDQGTGTQYF. The CDR3 DNA follows: TGTGCCAGCAGCGACCAGGGTACAGGGACCCAGTACTTC.

A few counts support this clone. The chain combines TRBV7-3 with TRBJ2-2, with D tentatively TRBD1 (5 bases). The CDR3 extends over 15 amino acids. Germline lookup yields CDR1 SGHTA and CDR2 FQGTGA. V lost 2 bases and J lost 1, with 8 bases in between. The CDR3 DNA is TGTGCCAGCAGCTTAGGCGACAGGAACACCGGGGAGCTGTTTTTT. This translates into CASSLGDRNTGELFF.

The V and J genes are TRBV28 and TRBJ2-5; 9 positions match TRBD2. The CDR3 spans 15 residues. The trim removed 2 bases at V and 6 bases at J, leaving 7 bases unmatched. Per the germline V gene, CDR1 is MDHEN and CDR2 is SYDVKM. This CDR3 reads CASSLPSGTSKTQYF. Here the CDR3 DNA reads TGTGCCAGCAGTTTACCTAGCGGGACGAGTAAGACCCAGTACTTC.

CDR3 sequence reads: CASSLTDSLYGYTF. CDR3 bases: TGCGCCAGCAGCTTGACAGATTCCCTCTATGGCTACACCTTC. V is TRBV5-1 and J is TRBJ1-2, with no clear D. This CDR3 region has 14 residues. Trimming took off 1 base at V and 4 bases at J, with 11 bases between the two ends. The germline gives CDR1 SGHRS, CDR2 YFSETQ.

The chain recombines TRBV11-1 with TRBJ2-3; 11 bases align to TRBD2. This CDR3 is 19 amino acids long. From germline, CDR1 is SGHAT and CDR2 FQDESV (reference sequence). With V trimmed by 5 bases and J by 1 base, 14 bases remained unmatched. CDR3 sequence reads: CASSRDVLAGALGTDTQYF. The CDR3 bases are TGTGCCAGCAGCCGAGATGTACTAGCGGGGGCCCTTGGCACAGATACGCAGTATTTT.

The V call is TRBV28, the J call TRBJ1-5, with D possibly matching TRBD1 (6 bases). Germline lookup yields CDR1 MDHEN and CDR2 SYDVKM. The V end lost 2 bases, the J end lost 6 bases, and 23 bases lay between the germline ends. The CDR3 spans 18 residues. CDR3 loop: CASSLSAGAVLGAQPQHF. CDR3 DNA sequence: TGTGCCAGCAGTTTAAGCGCAGGGGCCGTTTTGGGCGCTCAGCCCCAGCATTTT.